This T cell receptor beta chain was recorded in a study of T cell repertoires in cytomegalovirus infection. Across the whole study: It can be stated that public TCR beta signatures indicated CMV infection as well as a matching HLA type.

V gave up 5 bases and J gave up 2 bases; unmatched junction bases: 10. The CDR3 is 16 residues long. Germline V gene data show CDR1 as SGHNT and CDR2 as YENEEA. Via MiXCR, TCRdb re-called the reads, giving one row per CDR3 protein. There are around 280,000 distinct CDR3 sequences in the sample; 9.6% occur only once, and approximately 2.3% lies in the top ten. This clonotype was recorded many times. Antigen specificity is unknown. Whole-study results and caveats: Identification of carriers of CMV plus the relevant HLA was achieved through cumulative public TCR beta family frequency. What dominated the ex vivo response were HLA-C-restricted CMV-specific TCR beta clonotypes.

V gene TRBV11-3 combines with J gene TRBJ2-3; 7 bases agree with TRBD1. The specimen sequenced was PBMCs. This clonotype was obtained from a human donor in good health (CMV status not recorded). Some clones in this sample may be carry-over from other donors' samples. The CDR3 loop is CASSVYSDRHTDTQYF. The DNA of the CDR3 is TGTGCCAGCAGCGTGTATTCGGACAGGCACACAGATACGCAGTATTTT.